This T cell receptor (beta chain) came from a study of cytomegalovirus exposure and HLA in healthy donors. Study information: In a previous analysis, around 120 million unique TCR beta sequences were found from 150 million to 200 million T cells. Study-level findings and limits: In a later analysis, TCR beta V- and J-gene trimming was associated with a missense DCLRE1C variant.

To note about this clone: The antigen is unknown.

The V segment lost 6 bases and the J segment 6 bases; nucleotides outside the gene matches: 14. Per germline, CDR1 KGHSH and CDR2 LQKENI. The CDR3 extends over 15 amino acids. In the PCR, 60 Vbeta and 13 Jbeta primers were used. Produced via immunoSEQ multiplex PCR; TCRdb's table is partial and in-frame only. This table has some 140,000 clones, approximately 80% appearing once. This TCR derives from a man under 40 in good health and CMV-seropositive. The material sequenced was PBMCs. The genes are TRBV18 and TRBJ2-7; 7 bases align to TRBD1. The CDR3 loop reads CASSPITTGLGEQYF. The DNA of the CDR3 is TGTGCCAGCTCGCCTATTACGACAGGGCTCGGCGAGCAGTACTTC.